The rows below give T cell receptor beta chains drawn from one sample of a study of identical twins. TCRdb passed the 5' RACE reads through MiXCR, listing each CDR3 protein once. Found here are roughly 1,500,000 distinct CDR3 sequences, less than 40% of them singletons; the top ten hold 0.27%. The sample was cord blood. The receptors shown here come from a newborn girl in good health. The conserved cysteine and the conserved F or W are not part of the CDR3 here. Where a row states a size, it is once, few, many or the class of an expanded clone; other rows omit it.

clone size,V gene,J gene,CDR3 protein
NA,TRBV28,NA,ASSSRDRIYEQY
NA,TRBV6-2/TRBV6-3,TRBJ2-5,ASSYSSGAGWETQY
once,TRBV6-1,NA,ASSGAGLQETQY
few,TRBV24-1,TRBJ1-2,ATHSYGYT
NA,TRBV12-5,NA,ASGLGTVETQY
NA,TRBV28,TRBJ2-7,ASGSLTSGDYEQY
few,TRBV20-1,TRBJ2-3,SATLASTDTQY
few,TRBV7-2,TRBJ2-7,ASSFRLSYLDYNEQY
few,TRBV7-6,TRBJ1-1,ASSLVSGGRLGTEAF
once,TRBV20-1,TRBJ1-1,SARRGVEAF
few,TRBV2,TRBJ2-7,ASSTGLAVGYEQY
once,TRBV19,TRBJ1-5,ASSVLRTGIGQPQH
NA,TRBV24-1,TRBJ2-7,ATCPVDGYEQY
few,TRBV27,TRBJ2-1,ASSPNRGREQF
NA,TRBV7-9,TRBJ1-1,ASSLKFQGATEAF
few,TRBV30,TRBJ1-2,ACETGNYGYT
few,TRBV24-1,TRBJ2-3,ATSLTGGQDTQY
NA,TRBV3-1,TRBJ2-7,ASSQVSTSGGTSYEQY
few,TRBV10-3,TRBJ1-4,AISESPTVAKLF
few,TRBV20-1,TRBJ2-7,SAIPPRTYEQY
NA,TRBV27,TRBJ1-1,ASSLSTGGVTEAF
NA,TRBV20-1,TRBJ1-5,SANAGVSSNQPQH
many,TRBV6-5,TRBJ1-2,ASSPPGQGVYGYT
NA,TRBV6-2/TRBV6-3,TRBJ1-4,ASSYSIRTTNEKPF
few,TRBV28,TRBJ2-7,ASSLSPSPSSYEQY
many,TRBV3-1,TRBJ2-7,ASSQERLVSSYEQY
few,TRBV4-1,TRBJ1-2,ASSQEGRTGGSYYGYT
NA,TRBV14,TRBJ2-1,ASSQGGLLYEQF
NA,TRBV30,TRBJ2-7,AWSRGAHSYEQY
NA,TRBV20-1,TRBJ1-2,SARSPGQGTGGYT
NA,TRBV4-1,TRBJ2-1,ASSQVIGLAAYNEQF
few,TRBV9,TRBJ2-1,ASSVVVGPHEQF
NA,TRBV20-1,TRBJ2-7,SASYATSDYEQY
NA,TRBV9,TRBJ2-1,ASSVGRFSFHEQF
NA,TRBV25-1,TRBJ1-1,ACSPMRGLGDTEAF
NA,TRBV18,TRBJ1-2,ASSPSDYGYT
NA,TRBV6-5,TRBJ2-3,ASTRGGYTDTQY
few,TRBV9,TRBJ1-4,ARADGYRGEKLF
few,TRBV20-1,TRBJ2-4,SAFPGLAANEQY
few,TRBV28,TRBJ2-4,ASSLFSGAKNIQY
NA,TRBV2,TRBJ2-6,ASRSSYSGANVLT
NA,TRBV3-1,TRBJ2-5,ASSQVARIETQY
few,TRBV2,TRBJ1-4,ASSEAGGTREKLF
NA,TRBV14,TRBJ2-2,ASAIRARGMNTGELF
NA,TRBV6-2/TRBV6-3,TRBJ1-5,ASSDRTSNQPQH
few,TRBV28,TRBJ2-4,ASTPGYRKNIQY
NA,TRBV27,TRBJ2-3,ASSLSRREQGDTQY
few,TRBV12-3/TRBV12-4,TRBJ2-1,ASSLGGTSGRGEQF
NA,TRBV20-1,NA,STTTLAAGYEQY
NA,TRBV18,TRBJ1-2,ASSPGMKGFNYGYT
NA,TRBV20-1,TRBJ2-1,SATQSSLAWSYNEQF
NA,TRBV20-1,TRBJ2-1,SAKTTSGYNEQF
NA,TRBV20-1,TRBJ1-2,SARKRQGYGYT
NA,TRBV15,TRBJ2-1,ATSRDPFFSSDEQF
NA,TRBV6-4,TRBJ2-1,ASSDGRSSYNEQF